The clone carrying this TCR beta chain was recorded a few times. What it recognizes is unknown. V gave up 4 bases and J gave up 6 bases, with 20 bases separating them. From germline, CDR1 is SGHRS and CDR2 YFSETQ. This CDR3 is 16 amino acids long. These data originate in a study of T-cell reconstitution after alpha-beta-depleted transplantation in children. Whole-study findings and limits: For some patients, TCRbeta diversity was high at day 60 because of recipient T cells and thymic progenitors that survived. Expanded clones from the graft, numbering several hundred, reportedly supplied alpha-beta T cells about two months after transplant. T-cell counts and diversity at one year post-transplant came mainly from newly produced T cells.

A TCRbeta library incorporating unique molecular identifiers was prepared. TCRdb re-called the PCR reads with MiXCR, one entry per CDR3 protein. The repertoire has about 350,000 distinct CDR3 sequences, 15% to 20% of them found once; the top ten carry approximately 44%. The V call is TRBV5-1, the J call TRBJ2-1; the D call may be TRBD1 or TRBD2 (6 bases each). The source material was PBMCs, mostly from graft donor cells, sampled 360 days after TCRalphabeta/CD19-depleted stem cell transplant. This TCR was sampled from a male patient under 10 years old who had a stem cell transplant for acute lymphoblastic leukemia, so the T cells may come from the graft donor. The DNA of the CDR3 is TGCGCCAGCAGCCCCCGGGGGCAGGGATTGATCAATGAGCAGTTCTTC. It translates to CASSPRGQGLINEQFF.